This paragraph covers one T cell receptor (beta chain) sequence. Antigen unknown. One junction end does not reproduce the germline sequence, and a read error may be involved. TCRdb passed the 5' RACE reads through MiXCR, listing each CDR3 protein once. The sample includes around 960,000 distinct CDR3 sequences, 9% to 15% of them seen just once. This record comes from a study of identical twins. Study-level points and caveats: Whereas memory repertoires showed no such difference, abundant cord blood beta clonotypes carried fewer insertions.

The data were also submitted as part of a second study, on yellow fever vaccine responses in identical twins.

The material sequenced was PBMCs. This clonotype originated in a woman in her late teens or twenties in good health.

The chain's CDR3 is CASSLSGARQHF. CDR3 coding DNA: TGTGCCAGCAGCCTTTCCGGGGCCAGGCAGCACTTC. V is TRBV7-2 and J is TRBJ2-7; D is tentatively TRBD1 or TRBD2 (5 bases each). The CDR3 contains 12 residues. Germline CDR1 SGHTA, CDR2 FQGNSA.